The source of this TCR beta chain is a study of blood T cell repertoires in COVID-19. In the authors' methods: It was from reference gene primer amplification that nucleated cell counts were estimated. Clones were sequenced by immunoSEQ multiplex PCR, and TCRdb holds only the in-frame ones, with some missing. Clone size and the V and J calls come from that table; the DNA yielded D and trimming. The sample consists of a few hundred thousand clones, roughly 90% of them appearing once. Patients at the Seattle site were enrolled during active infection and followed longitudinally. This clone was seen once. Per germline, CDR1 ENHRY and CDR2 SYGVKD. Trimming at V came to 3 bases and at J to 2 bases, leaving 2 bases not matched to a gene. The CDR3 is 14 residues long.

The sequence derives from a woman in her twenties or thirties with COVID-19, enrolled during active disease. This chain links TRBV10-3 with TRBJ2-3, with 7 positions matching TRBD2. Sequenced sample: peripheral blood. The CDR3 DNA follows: TGTGCCATCAGTGACGGGACTACCACAGATACGCAGTATTTT. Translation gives CAISDGTTTDTQYF.